One and the same sample provided the 3 T cell receptor beta chains below, sequenced in a study of T cell repertoires in cytomegalovirus infection. TCRdb fed the reads into MiXCR, producing one record per CDR3 protein. The sample contains hundreds of thousands of distinct CDR3 sequences, 15% to 20% of which appear only once. Sequences were obtained from PBMCs. Every receptor here comes from a human donor in good health (CMV status not recorded). Some clones in this sample may be carry-over from other donors' samples.

Note on this clonotype: One junction end disagrees with the germline gene, perhaps due to a read error. The chain couples TRBV10-3 to TRBJ2-1; D may be TRBD1 or TRBD2 (5 bases each). The germline gives CDR1 ENHRY, CDR2 SYGVKD. The CDR3 covers 13 residues. The CDR3 region is CAISERGNNVQFF. CDR3 nucleotides: TGTGCCATCAGTGAGCGGGGCAACAATGTGCAGTTCTTC.

This clonotype came up many times. V usage is TRBV7-9 and J usage is TRBJ2-3, with a weak D call TRBD2 (5 bases). Trimming took off 11 bases at V and 0 bases at J, with 12 bases between the two ends. The CDR3 sequence is 13 residues long. Germline V CDR1 and CDR2: SEHNR, FQNEAQ (reference sequence). DNA for the CDR3: TGTGCCCGGGAACCGGTTAGCACAGATACGCAGTATTTT. Translation gives CAREPVSTDTQYF.

This clonotype was found many times. The CDR3 region is CASSRGLAGGQETQYF. The CDR3 DNA sequence: TGTGCCAGTAGTAGAGGTCTAGCGGGAGGCCAAGAGACCCAGTACTTC. This chain uses TRBV19 with TRBJ2-5, with TRBD2 matching over 11 bases. Germline CDR1 LNHDA, CDR2 SQIVND (reference sequence). This CDR3 spans 16 amino acids. J lost 1 base, V lost 4 bases, and 5 bases had no gene match.